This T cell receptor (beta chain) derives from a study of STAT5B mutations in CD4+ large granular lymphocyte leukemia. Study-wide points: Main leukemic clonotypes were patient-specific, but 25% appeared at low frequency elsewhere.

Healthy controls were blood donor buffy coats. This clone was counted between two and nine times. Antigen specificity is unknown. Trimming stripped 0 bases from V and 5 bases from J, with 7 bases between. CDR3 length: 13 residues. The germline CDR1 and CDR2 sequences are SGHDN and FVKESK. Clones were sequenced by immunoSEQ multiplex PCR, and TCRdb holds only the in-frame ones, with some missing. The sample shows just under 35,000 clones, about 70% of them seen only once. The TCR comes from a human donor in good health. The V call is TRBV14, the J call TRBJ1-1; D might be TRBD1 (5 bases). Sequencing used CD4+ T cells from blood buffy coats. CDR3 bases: TGTGCCAGCAGCCAAGACCGGACAACTGAAGCTTTCTTT. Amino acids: CASSQDRTTEAFF.